This TCR beta chain was observed in a study of regulatory T cells in long-lasting Graves disease. The table lists this clonotype with many counts. From germline, CDR1 is MDHEN and CDR2 SYDVKM. V was pared by 5 bases and J by 6 bases, with 14 bases between. This CDR3 comprises 13 residues. Combining iRepertoire HTBI primers with Arm-PCR of CDR3 regions, the authors built TCR beta libraries. TCRdb reanalysed the multiplex PCR reads using MiXCR and keeps one entry per CDR3 protein. The sample lists around 500,000 distinct CDR3 sequences, 20% occurring once. Time point denoted: persistent/refractory GD, antithyroid drugs over 5 years with positive TRAb. RNA extracted from PBMCs served as the sequencing template. The patients included were those that came from an endocrinology department in Xi'an, China.

This specimen consisted of peripheral blood mononuclear cells (PBMCs), obtained when the disease was refractory, from a patient treated with antithyroid drugs. The TCR originated in a female donor with Graves disease. This chain links TRBV28 with TRBJ2-7, with D possibly matching TRBD2 (6 bases). The CDR3 sequence: CASSPLWGVEQYF. In nucleotides, the CDR3 is TGTGCCAGCAGTCCCCTGTGGGGGGTCGAGCAGTACTTC.